The 29 T cell receptor beta chains below come from one sample, sequenced in a study of regulatory T cells in long-lasting Graves disease. Time point indicated: persistent/refractory GD, antithyroid drugs over 5 years with positive TRAb. Extracted RNA from PBMCs served as the source of the TCR library. Building of the TCR beta libraries involved iRepertoire HTBI primers and Arm-PCR of CDR3 regions. In TCRdb, the multiplex PCR reads were re-called with MiXCR into one record per CDR3 protein. This table holds about 660,000 distinct CDR3 sequences, about 32% found once. Here the sequenced sample was peripheral blood mononuclear cells (PBMCs), taken when the disease was refractory, from a patient treated with antithyroid drugs. These TCRs come from a female donor with Graves disease.

In this sample, this clonotype turned up many times. The chain employs TRBV6-1 and TRBJ1-5, with D hard to call. Trimming removed 6 bases from V and 0 bases from J, with 9 bases in between. The CDR3 has 14 residues. Germline V CDR1 and CDR2: MNHNS, SASEGT. The CDR3: CASRDRYSNQPQHF. The CDR3 bases are TGTGCCAGCAGGGACCGATATAGCAATCAGCCCCAGCATTTT.

This sequence joins TRBV7-9 and TRBJ1-1, with a tentative D call TRBD1 (5 bases). Germline V CDR1 and CDR2: SEHNR, FQNEAQ (reference sequence). This CDR3 comprises 15 residues. The V end lost 3 bases, the J end lost 0 bases, and 11 bases lay between the germline ends. Here the CDR3 reads CASSLPTVMNTEAFF. The CDR3 nucleotides are TGTGCCAGCAGCTTGCCGACAGTTATGAACACTGAAGCTTTCTTT.

The chain uses TRBV6-2 or TRBV6-3 and TRBJ1-5; D unresolved. The V gene lost 11 bases and the J gene lost 1 base, with 12 bases spanning the gap. CDR1 is MNHEY, CDR2 SVGEGT, per germline. The CDR3 has 13 residues. In DNA form, the CDR3 reads TGTGCCGTTCAGTTGCAGAGCAATCAGCCCCAGCATTTT. Translating gives CAVQLQSNQPQHF.

This clonotype was counted only a few times. The chain couples TRBV29-1 to TRBJ2-7; D possibly corresponds to TRBD2 (6 bases). The CDR3 is made up of 13 amino acids. V was shortened by 3 bases and J by 0 bases, with 9 bases between the two germline ends. Germline loops: CDR1 SQVTM, CDR2 ANQGSEA. DNA of the CDR3: TGCAGCGTTGACCTAGCGTCCTCCTACGAGCAGTACTTC. Protein product: CSVDLASSYEQYF.

This clonotype has just a few counts. The gene calls are TRBV12-3 or TRBV12-4 and TRBJ1-5; 9 bases match TRBD1. The CDR3 is 16 residues long. Trimming at V came to 7 bases and at J to 9 bases, leaving 16 bases not matched to a gene. The CDR3 is CASTLRDREGMWPQHF. In DNA form, the CDR3 reads TGTGCCAGCACCTTAAGGGACAGGGAGGGCATGTGGCCCCAGCATTTT.

This chain joins TRBV5-6 and TRBJ1-1, with unresolved D. CDR3 length: 13 amino acids. Looked up from germline, CDR1 is SGHDT and CDR2 is YYEEEE. Trimming stripped 0 bases from V and 6 bases from J, with 9 bases between. CDR3 region: CASSLDRRPEAFF. CDR3 DNA sequence: TGTGCCAGCAGCTTGGATAGGAGGCCTGAAGCTTTCTTT.

The chain joins TRBV5-5 to TRBJ2-5; no reliable D call. The CDR3 is 15 residues long. CDR1 is SGHKS, CDR2 YYEKEE, per germline (reference sequence). Deletions cut 4 bases from V and 0 bases from J, with 13 bases between. The CDR3 reads CASSASYRYQETQYF. DNA of the CDR3: TGTGCCAGCAGCGCTTCATACAGATACCAAGAGACCCAGTACTTC.

This chain connects TRBV12-3 or TRBV12-4 to TRBJ1-3, with D possibly TRBD1 on 6 matching bases. This CDR3 has 14 amino acids. V was shortened by 4 bases and J by 4 bases, with 11 bases between the two germline ends. The CDR3 DNA sequence: TGTGCCAGCAGTTCAGGGGCTTACGGAAACACCATATATTTT. Its protein product is CASSSGAYGNTIYF.

The genes are TRBV6-2 or TRBV6-3 and TRBJ1-2, with D tentatively TRBD1 (6 bases). The V end lost 5 bases, the J end lost 3 bases, and 16 bases lay between the germline ends. Germline V lookup: CDR1 MNHEY, CDR2 SVGEGT. The CDR3 consists of 15 residues. CDR3 residues: CASSEAMQGYYGYTF. The CDR3 nucleotides read TGTGCCAGCAGTGAAGCGATGCAGGGGTACTATGGCTACACCTTC.

This chain connects TRBV19 to TRBJ2-7; D call uncertain. Germline CDR1 LNHDA, CDR2 SQIVND (reference sequence). This CDR3 region has 14 residues. V was cut by 0 bases and J by 0 bases, with 6 bases left in between. The CDR3 sequence is CASSIEITSYEQYF. CDR3 sequence (DNA): TGTGCCAGTAGTATAGAAATTACCTCCTACGAGCAGTACTTC. The entire variable domain, with the rest obtained from reference TRBV19 and TRBJ2-7, is as follows: DGGITQSPKYLFRKEGQNVTLSCEQNLNHDAMYWYRQDPGQGLRLIYYSQIVNDFQKGDIAEGYSVSREKKESFPLTVTSAQKNPTAFYLCASSIEITSYEQYFGPGTRLTVT.

The J gene is TRBJ1-2, the V gene TRBV7-2; no clear D gene. V was cut by 4 bases and J by 5 bases, with 14 bases left in between. This CDR3 spans 14 amino acids. The V gene's germline CDR1 is SGHTA and CDR2 FQGNSA. CDR3 DNA sequence: TGTGCCAGCAGCTCCCCTAGGGTGGAATATGGCTACACCTTC. Translated: CASSSPRVEYGYTF.

This clonotype has a count of ten or more. This CDR3 is CASSDAGSNQPQHF. CDR3 nucleotide sequence: TGCGCCAGCAGTGATGCAGGGTCCAATCAGCCCCAGCATTTT. The chain carries TRBV10-2 and TRBJ1-5; a weak D match, TRBD1 (5 bases). Germline V gene lookup returns CDR1 WSHSY and CDR2 SAAADI. Between the trimmed V and J ends, which lost 3 bases and 3 bases, there was a span of 9 bases. The CDR3 has 14 residues.

Note on this clonotype: Its ends do not fully match the called genes, so a read error is possible. The chain is built from TRBV12-3 or TRBV12-4 and TRBJ2-7; 12 nucleotides line up with TRBD2. This CDR3 has 14 amino acids. CDR3 DNA sequence: TGTGCCAGCAGTCTAGCGGGAGGGATTAAGGAGCAGTACTTC. Translating it yields CASSLAGGIKEQYF.

This clonotype was detected many times. J is TRBJ1-1 and V is TRBV11-2; D remains unclear. CDR3 length: 13 amino acids. V shed 0 bases and J shed 7 bases, with 9 bases lying between them. The germline V gene has CDR1 SGHAT and CDR2 FQNNGV. The CDR3 bases are TGTGCCAGCAGCTTAGATCGACGGAGTGAAGCTTTCTTT. It is translated as CASSLDRRSEAFF.

This chain uses TRBV28 with TRBJ1-5; possibly TRBD1 for D (6 bases). Germline-derived CDR1 and CDR2 are MDHEN and SYDVKM. The CDR3 is made up of 18 amino acids. V was pared by 6 bases and J by 0 bases, with 21 bases between. The CDR3, as DNA: TGTGCCAGCAGCCGGGGGCGGGGGTGGGACAATAGCAATCAGCCCCAGCATTTT. Residues: CASSRGRGWDNSNQPQHF.

This clonotype was seen only a few times. The chain uses TRBV12-3 or TRBV12-4 and TRBJ1-5, with D perhaps matching TRBD1 (6 bases). The CDR3 loop spans 16 amino acids. V lost 4 bases, J lost 2 bases, and 15 bases lay in between. The CDR3 region is CASSSGAGAGNQPQHF. The CDR3 DNA follows: TGTGCCAGCAGTTCAGGGGCAGGGGCTGGCAATCAGCCCCAGCATTTT.

The V and J genes are TRBV29-1 and TRBJ1-2; 7 bases line up with TRBD1. Germline V gives CDR1 SQVTM, CDR2 ANQGSEA. The V segment lost 6 bases and the J segment 8 bases; nucleotides outside the gene matches: 6. CDR3 size: 11 residues. The CDR3 loop is CSVQQGTGYTF. CDR3 sequence (DNA): TGCAGCGTCCAACAGGGGACCGGCTACACCTTC. The full variable domain, in which reference TRBV29-1 and TRBJ1-2 provide the parts outside the CDR3, is SAVISQKPSRDICQRGTSLTIQCQVDSQVTMMFWYRQQPGQSLTLIATANQGSEATYESGFVIDKFPISRPNLTFSTLTVSNMSPEDSSIYLCSVQQGTGYTFGSGTRLTVV.

At least ten counts were recorded for this clonotype. The chain has TRBV2 and TRBJ2-6; TRBD1 aligns across 8 bases. V trimming: 3 bases; J trimming: 0 bases; junction bases outside the gene matches: 4. The CDR3 contains 17 residues. CDR1 SNHLY and CDR2 FYNNEI come from the germline V gene. CDR3 amino acids: CASSEIGQGSGANVLTF. The CDR3 region has the DNA TGTGCCAGCAGTGAGATAGGACAGGGCTCTGGGGCCAACGTCCTGACTTTC.

In its sample, this clonotype was seen many times. The chain uses TRBV12-3 or TRBV12-4 and TRBJ1-1, with 9 bases aligning to TRBD1. V gave up 5 bases and J gave up 1 base; unmatched junction bases: 5. This CDR3 spans 15 amino acids. CDR3 loop: CASSRNRGPNTEAFF. The CDR3 coding sequence is TGTGCCAGCAGTCGAAACAGGGGGCCGAACACTGAAGCTTTCTTT.

The chain has TRBV27 and TRBJ2-3; 10 bases agree with TRBD1. With 5 bases clipped from V and 3 bases from J, the junction kept 2 bases outside the gene matches. The CDR3 spans 14 residues. CDR1 is MNHEY and CDR2 is SMNVEV in the germline V gene (reference sequence). The CDR3: CASSQGQGTDTQYF. CDR3 in DNA: TGTGCCAGCAGTCAGGGACAGGGGACAGATACGCAGTATTTT.

DNA of the CDR3: TGCAGTGCTAGAGGGGGGGAGGTAGAGAACTATGGCTACACCTTC. Translation gives CSARGGEVENYGYTF. This sequence joins TRBV20-1 and TRBJ1-2; D is perhaps TRBD1 (5 bases). Germline V gives CDR1 DFQATT, CDR2 SNEGSKA (reference sequence). This CDR3 comprises 15 residues. V was cut by 1 base and J by 2 bases, with 14 bases left in between.

This clonotype came up many times. The gene calls are TRBV28 and TRBJ1-1, with D tentatively TRBD1 (5 bases). The CDR3 contains 15 residues. The ends were cut back, 3 bases at V and 2 bases at J, with 13 bases in the middle. From germline, CDR1 is MDHEN and CDR2 SYDVKM. The CDR3 spells CASSLDNWVNTEAFF. The CDR3 nucleotides are TGTGCCAGCAGTTTGGACAACTGGGTAAACACTGAAGCTTTCTTT.

V gene TRBV6-1 combines with J gene TRBJ2-7; 9 nucleotides line up with TRBD1. The CDR3 spans 15 residues. Germline CDR1 MNHNS, CDR2 SASEGT. V lost 6 bases, J lost 4 bases, and 10 bases stayed unmatched. This chain's CDR3 is CASRKTGQGLYEQYF. CDR3 in DNA: TGTGCCAGCAGAAAAACGGGACAGGGCCTATACGAGCAGTACTTC.

CDR3 in DNA: TGCAGTGCTAGTTTGGTTAAACCTTACAATGAGCAGTTCTTC. Its translation: CSASLVKPYNEQFF. The J gene is TRBJ2-1, the V gene TRBV20-1; unclear D gene. This CDR3 contains 14 residues. The germline V gene has CDR1 DFQATT and CDR2 SNEGSKA (reference sequence). The ends were cut back, 3 bases at V and 4 bases at J, with 13 bases in the middle.

The gene calls are TRBV7-9 and TRBJ1-1; TRBD1 matches at 8 bases. The trim removed 2 bases at V and 3 bases at J, leaving 8 bases unmatched. This CDR3 is 16 amino acids long. Looked up from germline, CDR1 is SEHNR and CDR2 is FQNEAQ (reference sequence). This CDR3 is CASSLRSGGQDTEAFF. In DNA form, the CDR3 reads TGTGCCAGCAGCTTAAGGTCTGGGGGACAGGACACTGAAGCTTTCTTT.

The chain employs TRBV25-1 and TRBJ2-5, with D possibly called TRBD1 or TRBD2 (5 bases each). The germline V gene has CDR1 MGHDK and CDR2 SYGVNS. There are 16 residues in the CDR3. V lost 1 base, J lost 10 bases, and 22 bases lay in between. CDR3 in amino acids: CASSESTGTNFGFQYF. The CDR3 coding sequence is TGTGCCAGCAGTGAATCCACCGGGACCAATTTCGGTTTCCAGTACTTC.

CDR3 bases: TGTGCCTGGAGTGTGAGCGACTATGGCTACACCTTC. It yields the protein CAWSVSDYGYTF. The chain joins TRBV30 to TRBJ1-2; D remains ambiguous. V dropped 0 bases and J dropped 3 bases, with 5 bases sitting between them. The CDR3 sequence is 12 residues long. CDR1 and CDR2 from the germline V gene are GTSNPN and SVGIG (reference sequence).

Only a few counts were recorded for this clonotype. The chain couples TRBV30 to TRBJ2-2; 9 positions match TRBD2. In germline, CDR1 is GTSNPN, CDR2 SVGIG (reference sequence). This CDR3 region has 14 residues. J was trimmed by 7 bases and V by 4 bases; bases with no gene match: 7. Here the CDR3 reads CAWTRTSASGELFF. The CDR3 nucleotides are TGTGCCTGGACCAGGACTAGCGCAAGCGGGGAGCTGTTTTTT.

V usage is TRBV20-1 and J usage is TRBJ1-1, with D unresolved. V was shortened by 0 bases and J by 4 bases, with 15 bases between the two germline ends. The CDR3 runs to 15 residues. Germline-derived CDR1 and CDR2 are DFQATT and SNEGSKA (reference sequence). The CDR3 loop reads CSARDPDRMGTEAFF. CDR3 DNA sequence: TGCAGTGCTAGAGATCCCGACCGTATGGGCACTGAAGCTTTCTTT.